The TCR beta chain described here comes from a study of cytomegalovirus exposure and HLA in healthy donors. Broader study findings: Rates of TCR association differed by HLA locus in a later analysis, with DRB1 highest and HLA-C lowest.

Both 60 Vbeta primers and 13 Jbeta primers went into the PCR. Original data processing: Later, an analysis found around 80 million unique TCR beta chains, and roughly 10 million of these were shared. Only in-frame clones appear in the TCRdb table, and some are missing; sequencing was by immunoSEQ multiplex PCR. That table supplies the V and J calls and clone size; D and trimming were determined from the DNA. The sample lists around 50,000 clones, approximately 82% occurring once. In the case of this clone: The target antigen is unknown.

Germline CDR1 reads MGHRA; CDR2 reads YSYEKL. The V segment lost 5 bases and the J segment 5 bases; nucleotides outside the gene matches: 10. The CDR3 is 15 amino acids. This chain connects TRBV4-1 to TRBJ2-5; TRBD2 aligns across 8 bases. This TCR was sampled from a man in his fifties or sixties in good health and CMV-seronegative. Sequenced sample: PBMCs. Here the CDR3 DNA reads TGCGCCAGCAGCTACGAGGGCGGGGGGTTGGAGACCCAGTACTTC. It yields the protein CASSYEGGGLETQYF.